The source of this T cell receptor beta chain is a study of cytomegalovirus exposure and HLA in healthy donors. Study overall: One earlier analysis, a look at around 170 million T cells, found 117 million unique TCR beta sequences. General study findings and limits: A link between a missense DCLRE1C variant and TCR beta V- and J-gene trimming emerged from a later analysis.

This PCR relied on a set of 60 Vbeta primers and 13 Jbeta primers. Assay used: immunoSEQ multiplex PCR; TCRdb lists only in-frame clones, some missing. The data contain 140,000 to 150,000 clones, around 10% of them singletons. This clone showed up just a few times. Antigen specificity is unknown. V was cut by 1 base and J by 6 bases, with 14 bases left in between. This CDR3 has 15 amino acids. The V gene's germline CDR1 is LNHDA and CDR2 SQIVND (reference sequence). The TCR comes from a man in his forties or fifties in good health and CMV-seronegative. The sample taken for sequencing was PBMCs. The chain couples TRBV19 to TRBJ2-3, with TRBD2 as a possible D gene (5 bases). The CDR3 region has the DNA TGTGCCAGTAGTATAGGAAACGGGGTAGGGGATACGCAGTATTTT. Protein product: CASSIGNGVGDTQYF.